Listed below are T cell receptor beta chains from one sample, sequenced in a study of CD8 T cells in Susac syndrome. TCRdb analysed the immunoSEQ multiplex PCR reads with MiXCR anew, one entry per CDR3 protein. The data contain some 150,000 distinct CDR3 sequences, approximately 95% of them singletons. What was sequenced was CD4+ T cells from PBMCs. Receptors originate from a human donor with Susac syndrome. Both conserved end residues are part of each CDR3. The order of the fields is D gene, V gene, clone size, J gene, CDR3 DNA, CDR3 protein. The D gene is left open where the match is weak. Clone size appears in some rows only: once, few, many, or a class for an expanded clone.

>-|TRBV5-1|-|TRBJ1-2
TGCGCCAGCAGCTTGGCCGACGCGTATGGCTACACCTTC
CASSLADAYGYTF
>-|TRBV5-1|once|TRBJ2-1
TGCGCCAGCAGCTTGGGTCCGCTCAGCTCCTACAATGAGCAGTTCTTC
CASSLGPLSSYNEQFF
>-|TRBV7-3|-|TRBJ2-2
TGTGCCAGCAGCCAAGTATTGGCCGGGGAGCTGTTTTTT
CASSQVLAGELFF
>TRBD1|TRBV29-1|once|TRBJ2-5
TGCAGCGCCCGGGACAGGCGCCAAGAGACCCAGTACTTC
CSARDRRQETQYF
>-|TRBV15|-|TRBJ2-5
TGTGCCACCAGCGCCAGCGTAGAGACCCAGTACTTC
CATSASVETQYF
>-|TRBV29-1|-|TRBJ2-1
TGCAGCGCTACTAACAATGAGCAGTTCTTC
CSATNNEQFF
>-|TRBV20-1|-|TRBJ2-1
TGCAGTGCCCTTCATGGGGCAGACTACAATGAGCAGTTCTTC
CSALHGADYNEQFF
>-|TRBV15|-|TRBJ2-7
TGTGCCACCAGCTCCGGAGAGGGGCAATTAAACGAGCAGTACTTC
CATSSGEGQLNEQYF
>-|TRBV29-1|-|TRBJ2-1
TGCAGCGTACCCCCCCCGGGTTCGTTTACCAATGAGCAGTTCTTC
CSVPPPGSFTNEQFF
>-|TRBV18|-|TRBJ2-4
TGTGCCAGCTCACCACCAAGGGACACTGGGATTCAGTACTTC
CASSPPRDTGIQYF
>-|TRBV7-9|-|TRBJ2-7
TGTGCCAGCAGTCGCACCTACGAGCAGTACTTC
CASSRTYEQYF
>TRBD1|TRBV27|-|TRBJ1-2
TGTGCCAGCAGTTTCTTGACAGGGATAGACTATGGCTACACCTTC
CASSFLTGIDYGYTF
>-|TRBV4-1|-|TRBJ1-2
TGCGCCAGCAGCCAGGATCCAGGTGGAGTTAACTATGGCTACACCTTC
CASSQDPGGVNYGYTF
>-|TRBV3-1|-|TRBJ1-2
TGTGCCAGCAGCCAAGACCGAAAAGGTTCGGGCTACACCTTC
CASSQDRKGSGYTF
>-|TRBV10-3|-|TRBJ1-5
TGTGCCATCAGCGAAGAGAGGGCTCAGCCCCAGCATTTT
CAISEERAQPQHF
>-|TRBV29-1|-|TRBJ1-5
TGCAGCGTCCGAGTTCCCCTCCAGCATTTT
CSVRVPLQHF
>-|TRBV4-2|-|TRBJ1-1
TGTGCCAGCAGCCAAGTTTGGGATGTGGACACTGAAGCTTTCTTT
CASSQVWDVDTEAFF
>-|TRBV6-2/TRBV6-3|-|TRBJ1-2
TGTGCCAGCAGTTACGACAAACAGGGCTATGGCTACACCTTC
CASSYDKQGYGYTF
>TRBD2|TRBV19|-|TRBJ2-1
TGTGCCAGTAGTATCGGGCTAGCGGGGGCCGATGAGCAGTTCTTC
CASSIGLAGADEQFF
>-|TRBV11-2|-|TRBJ2-7
TGTGCCAGCAGACCAGGGGCAAGCAAGTACGAGCAGTACTTC
CASRPGASKYEQYF
>-|TRBV20-1|-|TRBJ2-2
TGCAGTGCTAGAGACCTCTGGACACAAAACTTCAACACCGGGGAGCTGTTTTTT
CSARDLWTQNFNTGELFF